This T cell receptor (beta chain) was captured by sequencing in a study of blood T cell repertoires in COVID-19. In the authors' workflow: Reference gene primers were amplified, and this amplification served to estimate nucleated cell counts. The table came from immunoSEQ multiplex PCR; TCRdb's copy has only in-frame clones and leaves some out. Clone size and V and J calls were adopted from that table, with D and trimming inferred from the DNA. The sample holds fewer than 200,000 clones; around 67% are singletons and the top ten take approximately 3%. The CDR3 has 16 residues. J lost 7 bases, V lost 0 bases, and 11 bases had no gene match. Germline CDR1 SGHRS, CDR2 YFSETQ.

What was sequenced was peripheral blood. This receptor was obtained from a woman of 80 years or more with acute or convalescent COVID-19. The gene calls are TRBV5-1 and TRBJ1-2; 8 bases line up with TRBD1. The chain's CDR3 is CASSLGAGGTKGGYTF. The DNA for the CDR3 is TGCGCCAGCAGCTTGGGGGCAGGGGGCACTAAAGGTGGCTACACCTTC.